Included here is one T cell receptor beta chain sequence, with context. This record belongs to a study of blood T cell repertoires in COVID-19. Study-wide context: Some COVID-19 samples were acute and others convalescent; all came from the United States, Italy and Spain. Nucleic acid was either cDNA or gDNA, and it came from T cells, B-cell-depleted T cells, or PBMCs.

In the study's own analysis: Estimation of nucleated cell counts relied on the amplification of reference gene primers. Sequenced by immunoSEQ multiplex PCR; TCRdb stores in-frame clones only, minus some. V and J calls and clone size are as listed in that table; D and trimming were resolved from the DNA. Altogether some 47,000 clones are present, approximately 85% being singletons, with the ten largest covering approximately 2%. The germline V and J ends were trimmed by 3 bases and 2 bases, with 9 bases remaining between them. This CDR3 spans 14 amino acids. From germline, CDR1 is SGHTA and CDR2 FQGTGA.

This rearrangement joins TRBV7-3 to TRBJ2-3; perhaps TRBD1 as D (5 bases). The material sequenced was peripheral blood. This receptor was obtained from a woman aged 55-69 years with acute or convalescent COVID-19. Written as DNA, the CDR3 is TGTGCCAGCAGCTTGGCCAGGGACACAGATACGCAGTATTTT. The encoded protein is CASSLARDTDTQYF.